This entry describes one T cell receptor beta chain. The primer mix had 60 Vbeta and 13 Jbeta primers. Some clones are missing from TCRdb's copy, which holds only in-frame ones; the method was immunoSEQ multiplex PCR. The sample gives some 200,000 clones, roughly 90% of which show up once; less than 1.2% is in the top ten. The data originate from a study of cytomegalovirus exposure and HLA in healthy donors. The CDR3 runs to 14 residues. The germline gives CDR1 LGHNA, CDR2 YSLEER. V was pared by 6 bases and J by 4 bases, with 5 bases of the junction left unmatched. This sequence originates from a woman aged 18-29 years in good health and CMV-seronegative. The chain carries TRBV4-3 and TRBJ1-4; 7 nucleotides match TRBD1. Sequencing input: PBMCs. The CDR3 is CASRHGTDNEKLFF. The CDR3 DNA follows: TGCGCCAGCAGACACGGGACAGATAATGAAAAACTGTTTTTT.